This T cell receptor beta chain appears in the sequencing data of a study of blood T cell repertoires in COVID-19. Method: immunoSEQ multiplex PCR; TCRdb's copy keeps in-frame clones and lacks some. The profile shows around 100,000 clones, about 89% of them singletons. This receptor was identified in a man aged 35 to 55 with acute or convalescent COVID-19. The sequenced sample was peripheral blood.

CDR3 protein: CASSRGQNEQFF. For the CDR3, the DNA is TGTGCCAGCAGCCGGGGACAGAATGAGCAGTTCTTC. The V call is TRBV6-2 or TRBV6-3, the J call TRBJ2-1; TRBD1 matches at 7 bases. This CDR3 is built from 12 residues. Germline assignment: CDR1 MNHEY and CDR2 SVGEGT. With V trimmed by 6 bases and J by 7 bases, 3 bases remained unmatched.